This T cell receptor beta chain is drawn from a study of T-cell reconstitution after alpha-beta-depleted transplantation in children. The study, taken as a whole, reports: Several hundred rapidly expanded clones from non-depleted graft cells reportedly supplied alpha-beta T cells about two months post-transplant. The authors attributed T-cell counts and diversity one year after transplant mostly to newly produced T cells. Surviving thymic progenitors and recipient T cells were the source of high TCRbeta diversity at day 60 in some patients.

This clonotype was detected many times. The antigen is undetermined. A TCRbeta library incorporating unique molecular identifiers was prepared. TCRdb called the PCR reads again in MiXCR, with one record for every CDR3 protein. Of about 600,000 distinct CDR3 sequences listed, 10% to 15% are singletons. The ends lost 0 bases at V and 4 bases at J; junction bases unmatched: 9. This CDR3 comprises 16 residues. Germline V gene data show CDR1 as SQVTM and CDR2 as ANQGSEA. The chain links TRBV29-1 to TRBJ2-1; 7 bases match TRBD2. This sample comprised PBMCs, mostly from graft donor cells, obtained 360 days after TCRalphabeta/CD19-depleted stem cell transplant. The source of this sequence is a male patient younger than 18 who had a stem cell transplant for acute myeloid leukemia, so the T cells may come from the graft donor. This chain's CDR3 is CSVEEGGRRPYNEQFF. CDR3 in DNA: TGCAGCGTTGAAGAGGGCGGGAGAAGGCCTTACAATGAGCAGTTCTTC.